The 6 T cell receptor beta chains below come from one sample, sequenced in a study of PD-1 blockade in classical Hodgkin lymphoma. Generated by immunoSEQ multiplex PCR, the TCRdb table keeps only in-frame clones and is missing some. The sample holds 49,000 or so clones, around 80% seen once. Brentuximab vedotin exposure varied among the patients, all of whom had relapsed after autologous stem cell transplantation. The sequenced sample was peripheral blood mononuclear cells (PBMCs), obtained before the second cycle of nivolumab. Receptors originate from a human donor with classical Hodgkin lymphoma.

The chain recombines TRBV5-4 with TRBJ1-1, with 7 bases fitting TRBD1. Germline V gene lookup returns CDR1 SGHNT and CDR2 YYREEE (reference sequence). This CDR3 is 16 amino acids long. Unmatched junction bases numbered 13, after V lost 7 bases and J lost 1 base. The CDR3 DNA is TGTGCCAGCGGCTCCGGGACAGCGCTAAAGAACACTGAAGCTTTCTTT. Protein sequence: CASGSGTALKNTEAFF.

The chain has TRBV28 and TRBJ2-4; D ambiguous. CDR1 and CDR2 from the germline V gene are MDHEN and SYDVKM. Trimming took off 7 bases at V and 10 bases at J, with 14 bases between the two ends. This CDR3 region has 12 residues. The CDR3 nucleotides are TGTGCCAGCAAAGGTCCCACAGCTATTCAGTACTTC. As protein: CASKGPTAIQYF.

The V gene is TRBV5-1, the J gene TRBJ2-2; the D gene is possibly TRBD2 (6 bases). V was pared by 1 base and J by 1 base, with 11 bases between. This CDR3 is 16 amino acids long. CDR1 is SGHRS and CDR2 is YFSETQ in the germline V gene. CDR3 DNA sequence: TGCGCCAGCAGCTTGCAGGGCGGGGAGAACACCGGGGAGCTGTTTTTT. Its protein product is CASSLQGGENTGELFF.

V usage is TRBV19 and J usage is TRBJ2-3, with 7 bases that match TRBD2. The CDR3 runs to 13 residues. The junction had 7 bases not matched to a gene; V was cut back by 9 bases and J by 4 bases. CDR1 and CDR2 from the germline V gene are LNHDA and SQIVND (reference sequence). CDR3 amino acids: CASCLGGADTQYF. The CDR3 bases are TGTGCCAGCTGCCTTGGGGGGGCAGATACGCAGTATTTT. The whole variable domain, filled in from reference TRBV19 and TRBJ2-3, reads DGGITQSPKYLFRKEGQNVTLSCEQNLNHDAMYWYRQDPGQGLRLIYYSQIVNDFQKGDIAEGYSVSREKKESFPLTVTSAQKNPTAFYLCASCLGGADTQYFGPGTRLTVL.

In its sample, this clone was seen a few times. This chain joins TRBV4-2 and TRBJ1-2, with D perhaps matching TRBD1 (5 bases). In germline, CDR1 is LGHNA, CDR2 YNFKEQ. This CDR3 region has 16 residues. V was pared by 0 bases and J by 6 bases, with 17 bases between. This CDR3 is CASSQDRGQGAHGYTF. The CDR3 DNA reads TGTGCCAGCAGCCAAGATCGAGGTCAAGGGGCCCATGGCTACACCTTC.

The chain has TRBV4-2 and TRBJ2-1; no clear D. V was shortened by 0 bases and J by 4 bases, with 10 bases between the two germline ends. CDR1 LGHNA and CDR2 YNFKEQ come from the germline V gene. This CDR3 contains 15 residues. The CDR3 is CASSQEHFTYNEQFF. The DNA for the CDR3 is TGTGCCAGCAGCCAAGAGCATTTTACGTACAATGAGCAGTTCTTC.